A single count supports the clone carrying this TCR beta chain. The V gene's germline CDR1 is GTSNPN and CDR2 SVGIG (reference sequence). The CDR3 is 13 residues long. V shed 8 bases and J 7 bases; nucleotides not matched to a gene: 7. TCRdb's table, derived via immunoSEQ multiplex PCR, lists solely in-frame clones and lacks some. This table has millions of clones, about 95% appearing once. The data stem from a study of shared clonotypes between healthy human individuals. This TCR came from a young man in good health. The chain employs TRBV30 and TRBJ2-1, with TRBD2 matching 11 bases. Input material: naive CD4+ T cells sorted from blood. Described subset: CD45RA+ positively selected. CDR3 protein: CAGIAGGGNEQFF. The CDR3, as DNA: TGTGCCGGTATAGCGGGAGGGGGGAATGAGCAGTTCTTC.